This T cell receptor (beta chain) was recorded in a study of blood T cell repertoires in COVID-19. Germline values: CDR1 MNHNY, CDR2 SVGAGI (reference sequence). This CDR3 has 13 residues. Trimming cost V 8 bases and J 6 bases; bases outside gene matches: 6. This clone appeared a single time. TCRdb keeps only in-frame clones here, not all; method: immunoSEQ multiplex PCR. The table shows 250,000 to 400,000 clones, with 90% occurring only once. The rearrangement links TRBV6-6 to TRBJ2-3; TRBD2 aligns across 9 bases. The clonotype was recovered from a man aged 55 to 70 who had recovered from COVID-19. The specimen was PBMCs or T cells enriched from blood (not recorded which). The CDR3 DNA reads as TGTGCCAGCCGGGTAGCGGGAGTGGATACGCAGTATTTT. Its protein is CASRVAGVDTQYF.